This T cell receptor beta chain originates from a study of metastatic and nonmetastatic thyroid tumors. No treatment of any kind had been given to any patient before thyroid surgery. Authors' methods: CDR3 differences across clinicopathological groups were used to build a distant-metastasis classifier for papillary thyroid cancer. TCRdb redid the clone calls on the PCR reads using MiXCR. These V and J calls rely on TCRdb rather than the paper's analysis. The sample lists thousands of clones; roughly 33% were seen once. There are 11 residues in the CDR3. CDR1 is MNHGY, CDR2 SVAAGI, per germline. Trimming left V 4 bases short and J 10 bases short, with 9 bases between.

The material sequenced was adjacent normal tissue. The origin of this receptor is a female donor with papillary thyroid cancer or a benign thyroid nodule (not recorded which). Some clones in this sample may be carry-over from other donors' samples. This chain joins TRBV6-9 and TRBJ2-3, with D perhaps TRBD2 (5 bases). DNA of the CDR3: TGTGCCAGCAGTTTAGTGGGAGCGCAGTATTTT. Translated: CASSLVGAQYF.